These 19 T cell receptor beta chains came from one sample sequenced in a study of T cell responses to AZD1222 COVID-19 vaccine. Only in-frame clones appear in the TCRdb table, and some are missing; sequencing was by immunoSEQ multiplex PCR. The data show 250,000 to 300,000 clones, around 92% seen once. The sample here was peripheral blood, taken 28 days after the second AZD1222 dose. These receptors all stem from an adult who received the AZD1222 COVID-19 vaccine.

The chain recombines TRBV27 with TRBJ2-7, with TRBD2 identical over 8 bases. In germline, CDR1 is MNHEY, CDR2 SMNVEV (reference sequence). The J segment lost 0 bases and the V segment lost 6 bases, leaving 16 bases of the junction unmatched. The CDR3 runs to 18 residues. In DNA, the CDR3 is TGTGCCAGCAGCTCCCGATCCTCTGCGGGAGGACACTCCTACGAGCAGTACTTC. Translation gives CASSSRSSAGGHSYEQYF.

The chain's CDR3 is CASSLYYGTGNEQYF. Here the CDR3 DNA reads TGTGCCAGCAGTTTATATTACGGGACAGGGAACGAGCAGTACTTC. J is TRBJ2-7 and V is TRBV27; TRBD1 matches at 9 bases. V lost 1 base and J lost 5; bases outside the gene matches: 6. Germline assignment: CDR1 MNHEY and CDR2 SMNVEV (reference sequence). CDR3 length equals 15 residues.

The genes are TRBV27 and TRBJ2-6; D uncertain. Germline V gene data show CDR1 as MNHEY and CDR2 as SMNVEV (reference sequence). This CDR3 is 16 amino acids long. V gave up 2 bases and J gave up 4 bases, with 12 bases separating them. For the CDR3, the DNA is TGTGCCAGCAGTTTAAGTCCGGGCGCCGGGGCCAACGTCCTGACTTTC. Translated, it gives CASSLSPGAGANVLTF.

CDR3 bases: TGTGCCAGCAGCGCTCCGACTAGCGGGAGATTAGGAGAGACCCAGTACTTC. Protein product: CASSAPTSGRLGETQYF. The V call is TRBV9, the J call TRBJ2-5; 12 nucleotides line up with TRBD2. CDR1 is SGDLS, CDR2 YYNGEE, per germline. There are 17 residues in the CDR3. After removal of 3 bases from V and 4 bases from J, the junction contained 10 bases not matched to a gene.

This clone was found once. The CDR3 spells CASSQDLKRNTIYF. The CDR3 coding sequence is TGTGCCAGCAGCCAAGATTTAAAACGAAACACCATATATTTT. V gene TRBV14 combines with J gene TRBJ1-3; D is unclear. Germline assignment: CDR1 SGHDN and CDR2 FVKESK. The CDR3 covers 14 residues. Trimming left V 0 bases short and J 5 bases short, with 8 bases between.

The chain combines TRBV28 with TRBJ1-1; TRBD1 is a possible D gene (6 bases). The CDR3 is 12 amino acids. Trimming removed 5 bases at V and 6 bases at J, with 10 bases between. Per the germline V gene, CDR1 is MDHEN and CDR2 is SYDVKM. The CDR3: CASSLTGSEAFF. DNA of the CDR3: TGTGCCAGCAGTCTTACAGGGTCTGAAGCTTTCTTT.

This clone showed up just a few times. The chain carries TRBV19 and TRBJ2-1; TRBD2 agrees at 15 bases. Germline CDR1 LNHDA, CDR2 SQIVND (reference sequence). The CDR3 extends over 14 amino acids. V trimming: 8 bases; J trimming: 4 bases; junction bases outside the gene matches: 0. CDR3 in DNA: TGTGCCAGTGGGACTAGCGGGAGGTACAATGAGCAGTTCTTC. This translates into CASGTSGRYNEQFF.

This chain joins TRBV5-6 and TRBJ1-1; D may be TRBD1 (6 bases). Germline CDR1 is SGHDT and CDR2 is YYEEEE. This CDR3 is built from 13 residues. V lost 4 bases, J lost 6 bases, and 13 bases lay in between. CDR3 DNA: TGTGCCAGCAGCCGGGACACGGGCTCTGAAGCTTTCTTT. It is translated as CASSRDTGSEAFF.

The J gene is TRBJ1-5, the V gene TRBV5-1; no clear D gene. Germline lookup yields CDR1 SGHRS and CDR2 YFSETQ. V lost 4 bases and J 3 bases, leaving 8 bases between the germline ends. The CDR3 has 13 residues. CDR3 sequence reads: CASSRTPNQPQHF. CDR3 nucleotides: TGCGCCAGCAGCCGGACCCCCAATCAGCCCCAGCATTTT.

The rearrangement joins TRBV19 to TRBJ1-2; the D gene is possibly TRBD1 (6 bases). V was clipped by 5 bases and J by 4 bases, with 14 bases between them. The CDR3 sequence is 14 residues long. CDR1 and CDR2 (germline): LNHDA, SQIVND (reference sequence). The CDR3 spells CASSVTGLTYGYTF. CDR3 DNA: TGTGCCAGTAGTGTCACAGGGCTCACCTATGGCTACACCTTC.

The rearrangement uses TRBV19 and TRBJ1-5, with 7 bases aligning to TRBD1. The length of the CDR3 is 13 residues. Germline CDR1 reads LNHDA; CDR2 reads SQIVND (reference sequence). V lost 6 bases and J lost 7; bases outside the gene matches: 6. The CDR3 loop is CASSPDREQPQHF. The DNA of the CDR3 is TGTGCCAGTAGCCCTGACAGGGAGCAGCCCCAGCATTTT.

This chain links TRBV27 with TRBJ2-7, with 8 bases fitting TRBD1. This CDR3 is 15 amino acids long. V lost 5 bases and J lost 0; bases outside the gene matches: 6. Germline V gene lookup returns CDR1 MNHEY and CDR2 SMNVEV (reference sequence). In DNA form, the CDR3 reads TGTGCCAGCAGTGTCGGACAGGGAAGCTCCTACGAGCAGTACTTC. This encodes CASSVGQGSSYEQYF.

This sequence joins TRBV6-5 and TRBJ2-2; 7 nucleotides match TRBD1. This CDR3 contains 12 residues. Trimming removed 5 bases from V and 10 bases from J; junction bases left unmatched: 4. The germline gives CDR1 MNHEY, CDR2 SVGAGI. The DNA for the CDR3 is TGTGCCAGCAGTAGACAGGGTTTGGAGCTGTTTTTT. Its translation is CASSRQGLELFF.

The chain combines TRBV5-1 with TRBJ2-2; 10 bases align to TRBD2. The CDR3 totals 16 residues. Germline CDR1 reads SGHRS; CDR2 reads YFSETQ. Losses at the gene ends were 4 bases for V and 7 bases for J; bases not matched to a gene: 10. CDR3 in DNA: TGCGCCAGCAGCCCCATGAGCGGGGGGGCCTTCGGGGAGCTGTTTTTT. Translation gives CASSPMSGGAFGELFF.

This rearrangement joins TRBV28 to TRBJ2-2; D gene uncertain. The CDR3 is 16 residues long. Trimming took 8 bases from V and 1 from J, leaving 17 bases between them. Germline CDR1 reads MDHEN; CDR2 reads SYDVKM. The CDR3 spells CASLPGGLENTGELFF. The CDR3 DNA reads TGTGCCAGCCTTCCAGGCGGCCTAGAGAACACCGGGGAGCTGTTTTTT.

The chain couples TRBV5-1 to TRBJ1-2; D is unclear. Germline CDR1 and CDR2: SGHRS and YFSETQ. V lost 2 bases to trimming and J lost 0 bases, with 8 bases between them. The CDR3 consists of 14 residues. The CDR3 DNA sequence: TGCGCCAGCAGCTTTGAGTCCCCTAACTATGGCTACACCTTC. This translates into CASSFESPNYGYTF.

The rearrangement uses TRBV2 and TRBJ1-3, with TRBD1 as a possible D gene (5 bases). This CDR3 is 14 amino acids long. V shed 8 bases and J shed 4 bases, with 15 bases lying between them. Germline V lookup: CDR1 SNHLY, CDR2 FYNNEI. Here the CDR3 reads CASLWTFTGNTIYF. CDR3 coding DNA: TGTGCCAGCCTTTGGACATTCACAGGAAACACCATATATTTT.

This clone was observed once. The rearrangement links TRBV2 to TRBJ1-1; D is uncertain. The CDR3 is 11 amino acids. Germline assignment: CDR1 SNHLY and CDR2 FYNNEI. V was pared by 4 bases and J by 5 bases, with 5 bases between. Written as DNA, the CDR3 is TGTGCCAGCAGTGTGCGAACTGAAGCTTTCTTT. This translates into CASSVRTEAFF. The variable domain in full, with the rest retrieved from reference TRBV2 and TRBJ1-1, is EPEVTQTPSHQVTQMGQEVILRCVPISNHLYFYWYRQILGQKVEFLVSFYNNEISEKSEIFDDQFSVERPDGSNFTLKIRSTKLEDSAMYFCASSVRTEAFFGQGTRLTVV.

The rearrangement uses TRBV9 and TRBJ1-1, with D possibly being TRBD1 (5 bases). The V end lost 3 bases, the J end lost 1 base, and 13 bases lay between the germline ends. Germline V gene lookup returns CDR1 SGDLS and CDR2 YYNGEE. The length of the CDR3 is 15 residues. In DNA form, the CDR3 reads TGTGCCAGCAGCGGTAGCTATGGGACGAACACTGAAGCTTTCTTT. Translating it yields CASSGSYGTNTEAFF.